These 10 T cell receptor beta chains share one sample of origin, sequenced in a study of shared clonotypes between healthy human individuals. Clones were sequenced by immunoSEQ multiplex PCR, and TCRdb holds only the in-frame ones, with some missing. The table shows about a million clones, with around 77% occurring only once. The sample consisted of memory CD4+ T cells from PBMCs. Subset in this sample: CD45RA-negative fraction. The receptors shown here come from a man younger than 35 in good health. Some clones in this sample may be carry-over from other donors' samples.

The chain recombines TRBV30 with TRBJ2-2; maybe TRBD2 (5 bases). The CDR3 covers 15 residues. Germline V lookup: CDR1 GTSNPN, CDR2 SVGIG (reference sequence). Trimming removed 1 base at V and 4 bases at J, with 13 bases between. CDR3 DNA sequence: TGTGCCTGGAGTGCCCGGGGTCGGGGCACCGGGGAGCTGTTTTTT. Its translation is CAWSARGRGTGELFF.

The chain uses TRBV9 and TRBJ2-2; D is unclear. CDR1 and CDR2 (germline): SGDLS, YYNGEE. The CDR3 extends over 15 amino acids. Trimming took off 1 base at V and 5 bases at J, with 12 bases between the two ends. CDR3 bases: TGTGCCAGCAGCGTATTGCCTACAAAGACCGGGGAGCTGTTTTTT. Encoded protein: CASSVLPTKTGELFF.

The V and J genes are TRBV6-1 and TRBJ2-7; D tentatively reads TRBD1 or TRBD2 (7 bases each). The V end lost 2 bases, the J end lost 3 bases, and 14 bases lay between the germline ends. There are 15 residues in the CDR3. Germline V gene lookup returns CDR1 MNHNS and CDR2 SASEGT. The CDR3 DNA follows: TGTGCCAGCAGTGAATTAACAGGGGAGGGCTACGAGCAGTACTTC. It encodes CASSELTGEGYEQYF.

This chain joins TRBV2 and TRBJ2-1, with D possibly called TRBD1 or TRBD2 (5 bases each). Germline assignment: CDR1 SNHLY and CDR2 FYNNEI. CDR3 length equals 13 residues. The germline V and J ends were trimmed by 7 bases and 3 bases, with 10 bases remaining between them. The CDR3 sequence: CASKAGSYNEQFF. DNA for the CDR3: TGTGCCAGCAAGGCAGGGAGCTACAATGAGCAGTTCTTC.

Notes on this clone: Other DNA sequences in this specimen translate into the identical CDR3. This rearrangement joins TRBV30 to TRBJ1-5, with D tentatively TRBD1 (6 bases). Trimming left V 0 bases short and J 7 bases short, with 10 bases between. The CDR3 length is 13 residues. Germline V gives CDR1 GTSNPN, CDR2 SVGIG (reference sequence). The CDR3 loop is CAWSVSGAQPQHF. In DNA, the CDR3 is TGTGCCTGGAGTGTTTCAGGGGCCCAGCCCCAGCATTTT.

J is TRBJ1-2 and V is TRBV14, with TRBD1 matching over 12 bases. This CDR3 spans 18 amino acids. Germline loops: CDR1 SGHDN, CDR2 FVKESK. After removal of 4 bases from V and 6 bases from J, the junction contained 15 bases not matched to a gene. CDR3 nucleotide sequence: TGTGCCAGCAGCCCTCAAAGTTCCGGGACAGGGGGCGCCGATGGCTACACCTTC. This encodes CASSPQSSGTGGADGYTF. Full variable domain (outside the CDR3, taken from reference TRBV14 and TRBJ1-2): EAGVTQFPSHSVIEKGQTVTLRCDPISGHDNLYWYRRVMGKEIKFLLHFVKESKQDESGMPNNRFLAERTGGTYSTLKVQPAELEDSGVYFCASSPQSSGTGGADGYTFGSGTRLTVV.

The V gene is TRBV28, the J gene TRBJ2-1; TRBD2 agrees at 7 bases. Germline V CDR1 and CDR2: MDHEN, SYDVKM. The ends lost 6 bases at V and 5 bases at J; junction bases unmatched: 10. The CDR3 sequence is 15 residues long. Here the CDR3 reads CASRPPASGDNEQFF. The CDR3, as DNA: TGTGCCAGCAGACCTCCTGCTAGCGGAGACAATGAGCAGTTCTTC.

J is TRBJ1-2 and V is TRBV30, with 10 bases matching TRBD1. This CDR3 is 16 amino acids long. Trimming cost V 2 bases and J 0 bases; bases outside gene matches: 6. Germline V lookup: CDR1 GTSNPN, CDR2 SVGIG (reference sequence). CDR3: CAWSRQGARSNYGYTF. The CDR3 DNA follows: TGTGCCTGGAGTCGACAGGGGGCTCGTTCTAACTATGGCTACACCTTC.

The chain couples TRBV2 to TRBJ2-7; 8 nucleotides line up with TRBD2. V lost 5 bases to trimming and J lost 0 bases; unmatched junction nucleotides: 3. The germline gives CDR1 SNHLY, CDR2 FYNNEI. This CDR3 has 14 amino acids. In nucleotides, the CDR3 is TGTGCCAGCAGTAGAGCGGGAGCCTCCTACGAGCAGTACTTC. This translates into CASSRAGASYEQYF.

As to this clone: The limits of the CDR3 on the DNA are not certain, so only TCRdb's listed CDR3 is given. The chain joins TRBV5-6 to TRBJ1-3; TRBD1, the table's D call, lacks a check against the DNA. The CDR3 adds up to 15 amino acids, both ends counted. Germline CDR1 is SGHDT and CDR2 is YYEEEE. The CDR3 sequence is CASSFLWDTGNTIYF.